Listed below are T cell receptor beta chains from one sample, sequenced in a study of blood T cell repertoires in COVID-19. Generated by immunoSEQ multiplex PCR, the TCRdb table keeps only in-frame clones and is missing some. The sample includes about 490,000 clones, approximately 83% of them seen just once. Sequencing was performed on peripheral blood. These receptor sequences come from a human donor in a cohort sampled during active COVID-19. Both conserved end residues are part of each CDR3. The order of the fields is D gene, clone size, V gene, J gene, CDR3 DNA, CDR3 protein. The D gene is left open where the match is weak. Clone size, where shown, is once, few, many, or a class for clones that have expanded.

TRBD1	-	TRBV5-1	TRBJ2-1	TGCGCCAGCAGCCCGGGACAGGGGGCTTACAATGAGCAGTTCTTC	CASSPGQGAYNEQFF
TRBD2	-	TRBV2	TRBJ2-1	TGTGCCAGCAGTACTAGCGGGGCTAACAATGAGCAGTTCTTC	CASSTSGANNEQFF
TRBD1	-	TRBV24-1	TRBJ2-1	TGTGCCACCAGTGATCCCCAAACTACAGGGGAGGAGCAGTTCTTC	CATSDPQTTGEEQFF
TRBD1	-	TRBV7-3	TRBJ2-2	TGTGCCAGCAGCCAGACAGGGCCCACCGGGGAGCTGTTTTTT	CASSQTGPTGELFF
TRBD1	-	TRBV5-1	TRBJ1-2	TGCGCCAGCAGCCCACCTGGACAGGGGTGGGATGGCTACACCTTC	CASSPPGQGWDGYTF
TRBD2	-	TRBV5-1	TRBJ2-3	TGCGCCAGCAGTAAAAAGCGGGAGGGCCTGGGCACAGATACGCAGTATTTT	CASSKKREGLGTDTQYF
-	-	TRBV19	TRBJ1-2	TGTGCCAGTAATAGCGGGAGCGACCATGGCTACACCTTC	CASNSGSDHGYTF
-	-	TRBV12-3/TRBV12-4	TRBJ1-1	TGTGCCAGCACCCTAGTACGTAACACTGAAGCTTTCTTT	CASTLVRNTEAFF
TRBD1	-	TRBV14	TRBJ1-2	TGTGCCAGCAGCCCCACTCATGGGACAGGGGCTTATGGCTACACCTTC	CASSPTHGTGAYGYTF
-	-	TRBV11-2	TRBJ2-7	TGTGCCAGCAGGCCACCGGGTTCAACATCCTACGAGCAGTACTTC	CASRPPGSTSYEQYF
-	-	TRBV13	TRBJ2-1	TGTGCCAGCAGCTATTGGGACTTTGCCAATGAGCAGTTCTTC	CASSYWDFANEQFF
TRBD1	few	TRBV5-1	TRBJ2-7	TGCGCCAGCAGCCCACAGGGGCCCACCTACGAGCAGTACTTC	CASSPQGPTYEQYF
TRBD1	-	TRBV11-2	TRBJ1-4	TGTGCCAGCAGCTTAGGGGGACAGGGGAATGAAAAACTGTTTTTT	CASSLGGQGNEKLFF
TRBD2	-	TRBV29-1	TRBJ2-3	TGCAGTCTCCTAGGACTAGCGGGGACAGATACGCAGTATTTT	CSLLGLAGTDTQYF
TRBD2	few	TRBV5-8	TRBJ2-3	TGTGCCAGCAGCTCAACCGGGACTAGCTACCCAGATACGCAGTATTTT	CASSSTGTSYPDTQYF
TRBD1	-	TRBV4-1	TRBJ2-1	TGCGCCAGCAGCCAAGGGTGGGGCGCAGGGGGCTACAATGAGCAGTTCTTC	CASSQGWGAGGYNEQFF
TRBD2	once	TRBV30	TRBJ2-1	TGTGCCTGGAGTGTACAGACTAGCGGGAGGGCCGGCCGGTTCTTC	CAWSVQTSGRAGRFF
-	-	TRBV7-3	TRBJ2-5	TGTGCCAGCAGCTTACAGGTTTTAGAGACCCAGTACTTC	CASSLQVLETQYF
-	-	TRBV3-1/TRBV3-2	TRBJ2-1	TGTGCCAGCAGCCAAGTGACTGTGCCCTACAATGAGCAGTTCTTC	CASSQVTVPYNEQFF
TRBD1	-	TRBV7-3	TRBJ2-1	TGTGCCAGCAGCATACCGGGACAGGGGAAAGGAGGGAATGAGCAGTTCTTC	CASSIPGQGKGGNEQFF
-	once	TRBV6-5	TRBJ1-1	TGTGCCAGCAGCCCCAGGGCGGACACTGAAGCTTTCTTT	CASSPRADTEAFF
-	-	TRBV2	TRBJ2-5	TGTGCCAGCAGTGAGGGCATGCAAGAGACCCAGTACTTC	CASSEGMQETQYF
-	once	TRBV27	TRBJ2-2	TGTGCCAGCAGTCCACGGACAGAAACCGGGGAGCTGTTTTTT	CASSPRTETGELFF
-	-	TRBV6-2/TRBV6-3	TRBJ2-7	TGTGCCAGCAGTTACTCTTGGGGGCTTTCCTACGAGCAGTACTTC	CASSYSWGLSYEQYF
-	-	TRBV3-1/TRBV3-2	TRBJ1-1	TGTGCCAGCAGCCAAGCAGGGTGGAACACTGAAGCTTTCTTT	CASSQAGWNTEAFF
-	-	TRBV2	TRBJ2-3	TGTGCCAGCATAAGCAGGGGCTATCAGGGAGATACGCAGTATTTT	CASISRGYQGDTQYF
TRBD1	-	TRBV7-8	TRBJ1-1	TGTGCCAGCAGCTTTCCGATTGAGACAGGGGACATGAACACTGAAGCTTTCTTT	CASSFPIETGDMNTEAFF
TRBD2	-	TRBV2	TRBJ2-1	TGTGCCAGCAAGCTCCAAGGACTAGCGGACAATGAGCAGTTCTTC	CASKLQGLADNEQFF
-	-	TRBV2	TRBJ2-1	TGTGCCAGCAGATTTACTAGGAATGAGCAGTTCTTC	CASRFTRNEQFF
-	-	TRBV2	TRBJ2-7	TGTGCCAGCAGTGAAGCAAAGGGGGGGAGCTCCTACGAGCAGTACTTC	CASSEAKGGSSYEQYF
TRBD1	-	TRBV11-2	TRBJ2-6	TGTGCCAGCAGCTTTAGGGGGCTAGATGGGGCCAACGTCCTGACTTTC	CASSFRGLDGANVLTF
-	-	TRBV7-7	TRBJ2-3	TGTGCTAGCAGCCCGCGGCCCGGGTTCACAGATACGCAGTATTTT	CASSPRPGFTDTQYF
TRBD2	-	TRBV5-4	TRBJ2-2	TGTGCCAGCACCTTGGGACTAACCACGGGCGGGGAGCTGTTTTTT	CASTLGLTTGGELFF
-	-	TRBV19	TRBJ1-5	TGTGCCAGTAGTATGGTTCCAGATCAGCCCCAGCATTTT	CASSMVPDQPQHF
TRBD2	-	TRBV19	TRBJ2-7	TGTGCCAGTAGTAGAAAGCGGGAGGCTTCCTACGAGCAGTACTTC	CASSRKREASYEQYF
-	-	TRBV6-5	TRBJ1-6	TGTGCCAGCACCAAAGACAGGTGGAATTCACCCCTCCACTTT	CASTKDRWNSPLHF
-	-	TRBV27	TRBJ2-7	TGTGCCAGCACGGACAACCACGAGCAGTACTTC	CASTDNHEQYF
-	-	TRBV6-1	TRBJ1-1	TGTGCCAGCAGTGAAACTAGGACGAACACTGAAGCTTTCTTT	CASSETRTNTEAFF
TRBD1	-	TRBV5-3	TRBJ2-1	TGTGCCAGAAGCCAGGGACAGGGGGGAAACAATGAGCAGTTCTTC	CARSQGQGGNNEQFF
TRBD2	-	TRBV28	TRBJ2-2	TGTGCCAGCAGTTTATTGGCGGGGAGGGTAGGGGAGCTGTTTTTT	CASSLLAGRVGELFF
TRBD2	-	TRBV28	TRBJ2-1	TGTGCCAGCATCGGGAGCGGGAGGGACAATGAGCAGTTCTTC	CASIGSGRDNEQFF
-	-	TRBV14	TRBJ1-1	TGTGCCAGCAGTTACAGACTATTGGCTGAAGCTTTCTTT	CASSYRLLAEAFF
TRBD2	-	TRBV11-2	TRBJ2-1	TGTGCCAGCAGAACGGGACTAGCGGGGGTAGACAATGAGCAGTTCTTC	CASRTGLAGVDNEQFF
TRBD1	-	TRBV7-9	TRBJ1-2	TGTGCCAGCAGCCCCTGGGACAGACCAACAGAAGTCTATGGCTACACCTTC	CASSPWDRPTEVYGYTF
TRBD1	-	TRBV19	TRBJ1-2	TGTGCCAGTAGTATAAATGAGGGGGCGTATGGCTACACCTTC	CASSINEGAYGYTF
TRBD1	-	TRBV19	TRBJ1-2	TGTGCCAGTAGTATCCAGGGGGCGTATGGCTACACCTTC	CASSIQGAYGYTF
TRBD2	-	TRBV7-9	TRBJ2-2	TGTGCCAGCGGAAGACTAGCGGGACCGAACACCGGGGAGCTGTTTTTT	CASGRLAGPNTGELFF
TRBD1	-	TRBV19	TRBJ1-1	TGTGCCAGTAGTCGGGGGTGGGACAGAAACACTGAAGCTTTCTTT	CASSRGWDRNTEAFF
-	-	TRBV5-6	TRBJ2-7	TGTGCCAGCAGCGAGGACTCGGATTACGAGCAGTACTTC	CASSEDSDYEQYF
-	-	TRBV28	TRBJ2-7	TGTGCCAGCTGGGGGGAAGCCTACGAGCAGTACTTC	CASWGEAYEQYF
-	-	TRBV28	TRBJ2-1	TGTGCCAGCAGTTTATTGACGGGAGTTAACTACAATGAGCAGTTCTTC	CASSLLTGVNYNEQFF
-	-	TRBV5-1	TRBJ2-3	TGCGCCAGCAGCTACGCGGAGCAAGATACGCAGTATTTT	CASSYAEQDTQYF
-	-	TRBV30	TRBJ1-4	TGTGCCTGGAGTGTATGGGCGTTTAGGAATGAAAAACTGTTTTTT	CAWSVWAFRNEKLFF
-	-	TRBV30	TRBJ1-1	TGTGCCTGGAAGCGTTATAGCACTGAAGCTTTCTTT	CAWKRYSTEAFF
-	-	TRBV11-2	TRBJ1-4	TGTGCCAGCAGCTTAGACAGGGTGTCTAATGAAAAACTGTTTTTT	CASSLDRVSNEKLFF
TRBD2	-	TRBV5-3	TRBJ2-7	TGTGCCAGAAGCTTGGGTGGGACTAGCGGGAGGGCCTCCTACGAGCAGTACTTC	CARSLGGTSGRASYEQYF